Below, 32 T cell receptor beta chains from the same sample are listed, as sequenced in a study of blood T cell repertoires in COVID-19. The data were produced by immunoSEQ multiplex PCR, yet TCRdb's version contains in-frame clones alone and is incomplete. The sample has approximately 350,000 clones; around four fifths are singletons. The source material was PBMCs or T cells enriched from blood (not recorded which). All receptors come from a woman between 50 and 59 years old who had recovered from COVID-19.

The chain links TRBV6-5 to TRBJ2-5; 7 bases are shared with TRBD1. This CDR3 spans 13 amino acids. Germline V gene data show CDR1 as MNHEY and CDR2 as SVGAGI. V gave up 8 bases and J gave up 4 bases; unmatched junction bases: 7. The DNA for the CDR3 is TGTGCCAGCGGTACTCCAGGGGGAGAGACCCAGTACTTC. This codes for CASGTPGGETQYF.

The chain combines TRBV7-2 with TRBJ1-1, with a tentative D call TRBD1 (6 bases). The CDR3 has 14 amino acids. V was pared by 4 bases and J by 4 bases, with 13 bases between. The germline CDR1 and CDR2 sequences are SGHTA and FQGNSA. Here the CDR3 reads CASSWGGRVTEAFF. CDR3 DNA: TGTGCCAGCAGCTGGGGGGGCCGGGTCACTGAAGCTTTCTTT.

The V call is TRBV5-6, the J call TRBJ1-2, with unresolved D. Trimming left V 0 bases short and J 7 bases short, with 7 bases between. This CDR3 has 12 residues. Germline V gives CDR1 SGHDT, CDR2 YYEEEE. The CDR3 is CASSLGAAGYTF. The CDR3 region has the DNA TGTGCCAGCAGCTTGGGGGCAGCTGGCTACACCTTC.

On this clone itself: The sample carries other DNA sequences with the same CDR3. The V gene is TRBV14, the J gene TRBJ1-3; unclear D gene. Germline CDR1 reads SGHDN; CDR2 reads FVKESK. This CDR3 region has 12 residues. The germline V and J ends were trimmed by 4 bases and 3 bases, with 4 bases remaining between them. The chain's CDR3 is CASSPYGNTIYF. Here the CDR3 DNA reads TGTGCCAGCAGCCCCTATGGAAACACCATATATTTT.

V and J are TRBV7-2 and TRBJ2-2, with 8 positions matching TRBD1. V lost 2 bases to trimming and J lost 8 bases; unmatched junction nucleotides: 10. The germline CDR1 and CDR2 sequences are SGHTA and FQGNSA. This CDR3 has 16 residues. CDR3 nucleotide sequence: TGTGCCAGCAGCTTACTAGGACAGGGAAGTAGAGGGGAGCTGTTTTTT. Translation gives CASSLLGQGSRGELFF. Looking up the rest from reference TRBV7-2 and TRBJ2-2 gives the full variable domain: GAGVSQSPSNKVTEKGKDVELRCDPISGHTALYWYRQSLGQGLEFLIYFQGNSAPDKSGLPSDRFSAERTGGSVSTLTIQRTQQEDSAVYLCASSLLGQGSRGELFFGEGSRLTVL.

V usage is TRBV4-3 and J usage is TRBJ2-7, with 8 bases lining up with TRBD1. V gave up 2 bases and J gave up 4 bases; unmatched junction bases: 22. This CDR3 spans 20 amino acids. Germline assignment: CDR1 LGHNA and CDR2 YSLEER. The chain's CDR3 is CASSQTGDRIIPKRGYEQYF. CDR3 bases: TGCGCCAGCAGCCAAACGGGGGACAGGATTATCCCCAAACGCGGTTACGAGCAGTACTTC.

This CDR3 reads CASSQPPAGEGTDTQYF. CDR3 sequence (DNA): TGTGCCAGCAGCCAACCACCAGCGGGAGAAGGCACAGATACGCAGTATTTT. V usage is TRBV7-9 and J usage is TRBJ2-3; 8 bases align to TRBD2. V was pared by 5 bases and J by 1 base, with 11 bases of the junction left unmatched. The germline V gene encodes CDR1 SEHNR and CDR2 FQNEAQ (reference sequence). The CDR3 consists of 17 residues.

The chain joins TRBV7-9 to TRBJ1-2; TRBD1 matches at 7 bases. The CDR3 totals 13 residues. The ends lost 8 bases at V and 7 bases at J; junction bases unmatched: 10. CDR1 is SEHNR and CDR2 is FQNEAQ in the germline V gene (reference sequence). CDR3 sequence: CASSNRGAGGYTF. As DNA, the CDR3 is TGTGCCAGCTCGAACAGGGGTGCCGGTGGCTACACCTTC.

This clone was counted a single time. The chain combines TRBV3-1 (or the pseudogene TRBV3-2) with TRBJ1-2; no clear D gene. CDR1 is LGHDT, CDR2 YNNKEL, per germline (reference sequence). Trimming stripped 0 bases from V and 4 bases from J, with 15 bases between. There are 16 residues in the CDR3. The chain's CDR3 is CASSQDSSPGGYGYTF. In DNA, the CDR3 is TGTGCCAGCAGCCAAGATTCGTCGCCTGGCGGCTATGGCTACACCTTC.

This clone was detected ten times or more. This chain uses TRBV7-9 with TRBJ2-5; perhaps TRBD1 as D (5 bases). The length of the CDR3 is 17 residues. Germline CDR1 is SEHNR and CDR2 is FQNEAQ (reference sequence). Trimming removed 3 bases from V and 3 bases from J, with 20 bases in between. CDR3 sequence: CASSFRTIRVREETQYF. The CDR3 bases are TGTGCCAGCAGCTTTCGTACCATCCGGGTCAGGGAAGAGACCCAGTACTTC.

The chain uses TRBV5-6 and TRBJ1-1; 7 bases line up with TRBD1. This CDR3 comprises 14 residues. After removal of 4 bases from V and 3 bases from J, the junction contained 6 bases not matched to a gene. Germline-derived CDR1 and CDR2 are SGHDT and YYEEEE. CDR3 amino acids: CASSINRGDTEAFF. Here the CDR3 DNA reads TGTGCCAGCAGCATTAACAGGGGTGACACTGAAGCTTTCTTT.

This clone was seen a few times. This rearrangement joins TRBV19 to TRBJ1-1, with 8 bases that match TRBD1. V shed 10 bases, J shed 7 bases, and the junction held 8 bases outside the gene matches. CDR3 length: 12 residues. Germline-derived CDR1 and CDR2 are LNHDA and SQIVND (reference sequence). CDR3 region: CATLQGGGEAFF. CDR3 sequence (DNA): TGTGCCACCTTACAGGGGGGCGGTGAAGCTTTCTTT.

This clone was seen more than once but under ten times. In nucleotides, the CDR3 is TGCGCCAGCAGCTTGTCCAGGGGGCGCCCCACTGAAGCTTTCTTT. Its protein is CASSLSRGRPTEAFF. This rearrangement joins TRBV5-1 to TRBJ1-1, with 8 bases matching TRBD1. Germline V gene sequence: CDR1 SGHRS, CDR2 YFSETQ. The CDR3 covers 15 residues. With V trimmed by 1 base and J by 4 bases, 6 bases remained unmatched.

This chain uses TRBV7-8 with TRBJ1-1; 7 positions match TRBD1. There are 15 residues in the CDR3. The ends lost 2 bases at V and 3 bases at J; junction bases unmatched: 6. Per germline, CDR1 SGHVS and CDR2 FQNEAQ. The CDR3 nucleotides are TGTGCCAGCAGCTTATTAGGGGGCAAGTACACTGAAGCTTTCTTT. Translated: CASSLLGGKYTEAFF.

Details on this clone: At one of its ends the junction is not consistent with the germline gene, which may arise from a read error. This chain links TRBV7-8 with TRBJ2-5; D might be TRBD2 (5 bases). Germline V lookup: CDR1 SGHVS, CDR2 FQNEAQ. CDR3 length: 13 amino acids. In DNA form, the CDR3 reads TGTGCCAGCAGCTTAGAAGGGCGGAGGTCCCAACACTTC. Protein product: CASSLEGRRSQHF.

The chain's CDR3 is CASSFNRDLNTEAFF. The CDR3 nucleotides read TGTGCCAGCAGTTTCAACAGGGATCTGAACACTGAAGCTTTCTTT. The gene calls are TRBV27 and TRBJ1-1; D may be TRBD1 (6 bases). CDR3 length: 15 residues. V was trimmed by 3 bases and J by 0 bases, leaving 11 bases between them. The germline CDR1 and CDR2 sequences are MNHEY and SMNVEV (reference sequence).

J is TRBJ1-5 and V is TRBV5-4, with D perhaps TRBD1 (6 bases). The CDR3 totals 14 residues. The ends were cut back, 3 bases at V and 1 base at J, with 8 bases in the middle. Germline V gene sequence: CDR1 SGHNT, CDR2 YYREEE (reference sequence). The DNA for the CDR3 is TGTGCCAGCAGCTCGGACAGAAGCAATCAGCCCCAGCATTTT. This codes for CASSSDRSNQPQHF. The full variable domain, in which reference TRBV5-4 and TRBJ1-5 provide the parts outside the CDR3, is ETGVTQSPTHLIKTRGQQVTLRCSSQSGHNTVSWYQQALGQGPQFIFQYYREEENGRGNFPPRFSGLQFPNYSSELNVNALELDDSALYLCASSSDRSNQPQHFGDGTRLSIL.

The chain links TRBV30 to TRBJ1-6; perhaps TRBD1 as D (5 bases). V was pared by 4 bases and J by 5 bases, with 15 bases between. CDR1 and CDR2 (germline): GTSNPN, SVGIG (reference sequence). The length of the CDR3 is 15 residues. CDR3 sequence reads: CAWMEGAIDNSPLHF. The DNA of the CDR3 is TGTGCCTGGATGGAAGGGGCTATAGATAATTCACCCCTCCACTTT.

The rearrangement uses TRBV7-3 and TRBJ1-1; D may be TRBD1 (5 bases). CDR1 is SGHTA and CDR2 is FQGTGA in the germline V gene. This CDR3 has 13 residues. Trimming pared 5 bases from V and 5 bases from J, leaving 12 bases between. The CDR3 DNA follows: TGTGCCAGCAGCCCGAGCGGGGGAACTGAAGCTTTCTTT. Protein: CASSPSGGTEAFF.

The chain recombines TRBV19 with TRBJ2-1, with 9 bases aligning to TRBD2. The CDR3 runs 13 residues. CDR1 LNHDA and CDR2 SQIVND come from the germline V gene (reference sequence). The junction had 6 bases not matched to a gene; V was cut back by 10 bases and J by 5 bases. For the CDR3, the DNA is TGTGCCACTCAGCCTAGCGGGAACAATGAGCAGTTCTTC. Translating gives CATQPSGNNEQFF. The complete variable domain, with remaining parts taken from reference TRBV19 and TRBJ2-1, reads DGGITQSPKYLFRKEGQNVTLSCEQNLNHDAMYWYRQDPGQGLRLIYYSQIVNDFQKGDIAEGYSVSREKKESFPLTVTSAQKNPTAFYLCATQPSGNNEQFFGPGTRLTVL.

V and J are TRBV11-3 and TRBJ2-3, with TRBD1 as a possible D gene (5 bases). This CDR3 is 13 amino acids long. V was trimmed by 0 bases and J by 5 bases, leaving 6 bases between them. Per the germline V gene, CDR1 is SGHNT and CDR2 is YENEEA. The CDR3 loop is CASSLEGRDTQYF. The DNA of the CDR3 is TGTGCCAGCAGCTTAGAGGGGCGAGATACGCAGTATTTT.

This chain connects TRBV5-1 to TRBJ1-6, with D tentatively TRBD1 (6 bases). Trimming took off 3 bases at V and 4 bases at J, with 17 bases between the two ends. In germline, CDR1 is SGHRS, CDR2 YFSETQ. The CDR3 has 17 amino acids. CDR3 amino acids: CASSSQAQGMYNSPLHF. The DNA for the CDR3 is TGCGCCAGCAGCTCCCAAGCTCAGGGGATGTATAATTCACCCCTCCACTTT.

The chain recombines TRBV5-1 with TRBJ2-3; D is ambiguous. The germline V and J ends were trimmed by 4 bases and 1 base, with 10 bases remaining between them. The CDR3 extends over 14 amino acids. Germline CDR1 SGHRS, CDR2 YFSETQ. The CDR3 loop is CASSPDGGTDTQYF. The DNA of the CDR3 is TGCGCCAGCAGCCCTGACGGAGGCACAGATACGCAGTATTTT.

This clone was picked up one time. Here the CDR3 DNA reads TGTGCCAGCAGCTTAACCAGGGCTGGAAACACCATATATTTT. It codes for CASSLTRAGNTIYF. The rearrangement links TRBV7-9 to TRBJ1-3; tentative D call: TRBD1 (5 bases). The germline V gene encodes CDR1 SEHNR and CDR2 FQNEAQ (reference sequence). This CDR3 contains 14 residues. Trimming cost V 2 bases and J 2 bases, with 7 bases left between them.

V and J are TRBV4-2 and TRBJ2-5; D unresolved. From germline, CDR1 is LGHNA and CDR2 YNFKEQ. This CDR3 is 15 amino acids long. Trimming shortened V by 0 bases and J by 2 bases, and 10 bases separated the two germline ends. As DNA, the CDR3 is TGTGCCAGCAGCCAAGACAGGCTCCCACAAGAGACCCAGTACTTC. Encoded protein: CASSQDRLPQETQYF.

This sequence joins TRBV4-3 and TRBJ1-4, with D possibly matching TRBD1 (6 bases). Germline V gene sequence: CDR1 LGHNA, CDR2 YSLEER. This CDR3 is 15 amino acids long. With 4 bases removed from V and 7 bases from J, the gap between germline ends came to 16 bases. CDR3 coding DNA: TGCGCCAGCAGCCCCGATTGGACAGTGGGTGAAAAACTGTTTTTT. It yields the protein CASSPDWTVGEKLFF.

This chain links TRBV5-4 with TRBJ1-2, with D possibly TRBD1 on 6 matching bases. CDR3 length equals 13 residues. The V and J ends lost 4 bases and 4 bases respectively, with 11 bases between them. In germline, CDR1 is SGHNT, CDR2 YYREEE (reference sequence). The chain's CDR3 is CASSPDSFYGYTF. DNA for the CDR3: TGTGCCAGCAGCCCGGACAGCTTCTATGGCTACACCTTC.

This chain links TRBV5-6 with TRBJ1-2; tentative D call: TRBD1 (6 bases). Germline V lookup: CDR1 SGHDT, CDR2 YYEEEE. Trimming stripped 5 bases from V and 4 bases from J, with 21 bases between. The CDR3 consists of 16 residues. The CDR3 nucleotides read TGTGCCAGCAGGCAATCAGGGACACCGGGAGGCTATGGCTACACCTTC. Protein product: CASRQSGTPGGYGYTF.

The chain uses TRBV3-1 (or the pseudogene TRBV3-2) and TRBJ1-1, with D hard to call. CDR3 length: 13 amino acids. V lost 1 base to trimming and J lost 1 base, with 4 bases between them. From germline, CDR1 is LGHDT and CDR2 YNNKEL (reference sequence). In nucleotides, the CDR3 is TGTGCCAGCAGCCAAGGAGGGAACACTGAAGCTTTCTTT. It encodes CASSQGGNTEAFF.

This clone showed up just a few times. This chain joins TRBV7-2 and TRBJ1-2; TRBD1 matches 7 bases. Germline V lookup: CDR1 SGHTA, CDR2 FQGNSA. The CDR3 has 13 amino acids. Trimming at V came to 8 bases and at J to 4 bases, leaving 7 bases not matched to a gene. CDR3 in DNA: TGTGCCAGCGGAAAGACAGGGATCTATGGCTACACCTTC. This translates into CASGKTGIYGYTF.

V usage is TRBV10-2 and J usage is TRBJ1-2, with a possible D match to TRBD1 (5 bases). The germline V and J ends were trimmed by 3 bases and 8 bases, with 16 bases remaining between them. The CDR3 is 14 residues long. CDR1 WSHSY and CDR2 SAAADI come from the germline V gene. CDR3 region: CASSELSGSVGYTF. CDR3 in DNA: TGCGCCAGCAGTGAATTATCAGGGTCCGTCGGCTACACCTTC.

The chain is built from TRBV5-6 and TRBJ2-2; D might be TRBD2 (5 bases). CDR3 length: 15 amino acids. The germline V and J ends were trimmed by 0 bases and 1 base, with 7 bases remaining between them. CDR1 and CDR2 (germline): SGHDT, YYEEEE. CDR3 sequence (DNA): TGTGCCAGCAGCTTGGATGGAGGGAACACCGGGGAGCTGTTTTTT. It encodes CASSLDGGNTGELFF.